The source of this T cell receptor beta chain is a study of OX40 agonist ivuxolimab in advanced cancers. Overall study context: Administration of intravenous ivuxolimab to patients occurred every 2 weeks at 0.01 to 10 mg/kg. Prior therapy, whether anti-PD-1, anti-PD-L1 or anti-CTLA-4, was allowed, and roughly 40% had some. Points from the study as a whole: In CD8+ T cells, expanded clones were on average more numerous than in CD4+.

The length of the CDR3 is 14 residues. The V end was cut by 1 base, the J end by 3 bases, with 8 bases between. CDR1 SGHRS and CDR2 YFSETQ come from the germline V gene. Sampling times: baseline, cycle 4 day 1, cycle 7 day 1. Method: immunoSEQ multiplex PCR; TCRdb's copy keeps in-frame clones and lacks some. The sample shows about 59,000 clones, more than 75% of them seen only once. In regard to this clone: Its antigen is as yet unknown. Other nucleotide sequences in the sample specify the same CDR3.

The chain combines TRBV5-1 with TRBJ1-3; TRBD1 is a possible D gene (6 bases). The source is an adult with an advanced solid tumor such as melanoma, head and neck, liver or kidney cancer. The starting material was CD4+ or CD8+ T cells sorted from blood, obtained in a trial of the OX40 agonist ivuxolimab. Here the CDR3 reads CASSLTGLGNTIYF. The CDR3 coding sequence is TGCGCCAGCAGCTTGACAGGGCTTGGAAACACCATATATTTT.